The T cell receptor beta chain under discussion was sequenced for a study of beta chain features in type 1 diabetes. Study results and caveats: The question left open here concerned HLA type influencing TCRB rearrangement.

The isolated RNA, all of it, was reverse transcribed, so expressed TCRB transcripts were what got sequenced. Assay used: immunoSEQ multiplex PCR; TCRdb lists only in-frame clones, some missing. The sample contains fewer than 65,000 clones, around three fifths of which appear only once. Germline V gene sequence: CDR1 SGDLS, CDR2 YYNGEE. With 0 bases clipped from V and 5 bases from J, the junction kept 9 bases outside the gene matches. The CDR3 is made up of 17 amino acids. A few counts support this clone. Its specificity is not known. Source material: Tregs from blood. This clonotype originated in a woman younger than 30 in good health. V and J are TRBV9 and TRBJ1-2; 11 positions agree with TRBD1. The CDR3 reads CASSVGWDRGSEYGYTF. Written as DNA, the CDR3 is TGTGCCAGCAGCGTAGGATGGGACAGGGGGTCGGAATATGGCTACACCTTC.